One sample yielded the 17 T cell receptor beta chains listed below, sequenced in a study of PD-L1 blockade in urothelial cancer. The time point is: pretreatment peripheral blood. Only in-frame clones appear in the TCRdb table, and some are missing; sequencing was by immunoSEQ multiplex PCR. The table has about 38,000 clones, roughly 80% seen once. The specimen comprised PBMCs, sampled around atezolizumab (anti-PD-L1) treatment. The receptor set was obtained from an older man with urothelial cancer.

The genes are TRBV6-4 and TRBJ1-5, with TRBD1 matching 10 bases. Germline lookup yields CDR1 MRHNA and CDR2 SNTAGT. V was pared by 0 bases and J by 6 bases, with 17 bases of the junction left unmatched. This CDR3 spans 20 amino acids. This CDR3 reads CASSDSAQNSGTGVFQPQHF. The CDR3 DNA reads TGTGCCAGCAGTGACTCTGCCCAGAACTCCGGGACAGGGGTTTTTCAGCCCCAGCATTTT.

The rearrangement links TRBV9 to TRBJ2-1; TRBD1 aligns across 9 bases. V shed 0 bases and J 8 bases; nucleotides not matched to a gene: 3. CDR3 length: 14 residues. CDR1 SGDLS and CDR2 YYNGEE come from the germline V gene. CDR3 nucleotide sequence: TGTGCCAGCAGCGTAGGGGACAGGGACTATGAGCAGTTCTTC. This codes for CASSVGDRDYEQFF.

The chain couples TRBV11-1 to TRBJ1-2; 8 bases agree with TRBD1. Germline trimming cut 5 bases from V and 6 bases from J; bases unmatched to any gene: 5. The CDR3 contains 13 residues. CDR1 is SGHAT and CDR2 is FQDESV in the germline V gene (reference sequence). CDR3 sequence (DNA): TGTGCCAGCAGCCTGGACAGGGCCGATGGCTACACCTTC. This gives the protein CASSLDRADGYTF.

V usage is TRBV5-8 and J usage is TRBJ2-2, with TRBD2 identical over 9 bases. There are 16 residues in the CDR3. The ends lost 0 bases at V and 2 bases at J; junction bases unmatched: 2. Germline V gene lookup returns CDR1 SGHTS and CDR2 YDEGEE. The CDR3 nucleotides are TGTGCCAGCAGCTTGGGTAGCGGGAGTAACACCGGGGAGCTGTTTTTT. Translated, it gives CASSLGSGSNTGELFF. The whole variable domain, filled in from reference TRBV5-8 and TRBJ2-2, reads EAGVTQSPTHLIKTRGQQATLRCSPISGHTSVYWYQQALGLGLQFLLWYDEGEERNRGNFPPRFSGRQFPNYSSELNVNALELEDSALYLCASSLGSGSNTGELFFGEGSRLTVL.

This clone has a handful of counts. This rearrangement joins TRBV28 to TRBJ1-2; 7 bases align to TRBD1. The V gene end was trimmed by 6 bases and the J gene end by 4 bases; junction bases not matched to a gene: 5. Germline V gene lookup returns CDR1 MDHEN and CDR2 SYDVKM. The CDR3 has 13 amino acids. CDR3 sequence (DNA): TGTGCCAGCAGCAAGGGACAGTCCTATGGCTACACCTTC. It encodes CASSKGQSYGYTF.

This chain links TRBV18 with TRBJ2-7; TRBD2 is a possible D gene (6 bases). CDR1 is KGHSH and CDR2 is LQKENI in the germline V gene. V gave up 3 bases and J gave up 6 bases, with 12 bases separating them. The CDR3 sequence is 13 residues long. CDR3 bases: TGTGCCAGCTCACCGGGACTGCAAGGCGAGCAGTACTTC. It codes for CASSPGLQGEQYF.

The chain combines TRBV7-2 with TRBJ2-7, with D unclear. The germline V gene has CDR1 SGHTA and CDR2 FQGNSA. The CDR3 is 14 amino acids. Trimming removed 6 bases from V and 0 bases from J, with 12 bases in between. The CDR3 is CASSRATGSYEQYF. The CDR3 nucleotides read TGTGCCAGCAGTCGAGCCACGGGCTCCTACGAGCAGTACTTC.

The rearrangement joins TRBV6-5 to TRBJ2-2, with TRBD2 matching 9 bases. This CDR3 comprises 15 residues. CDR1 is MNHEY, CDR2 SVGAGI, per germline. Trimming removed 6 bases from V and 6 bases from J; junction bases left unmatched: 8. The CDR3 protein is CASRQGLAGPGELFF. The CDR3 coding sequence is TGTGCCAGCAGGCAGGGCCTAGCGGGACCCGGGGAGCTGTTTTTT.

The chain couples TRBV9 to TRBJ2-2; 8 positions match TRBD1. In germline, CDR1 is SGDLS, CDR2 YYNGEE. Unmatched junction bases numbered 10, after V lost 0 bases and J lost 6 bases. The CDR3 runs 17 residues. As DNA, the CDR3 is TGTGCCAGCAGCGTAGGTAGTGGGGGACAGGCGGCCGGGGAGCTGTTTTTT. Its translation: CASSVGSGGQAAGELFF.

Of note for this clone: An end of the junction differs from the germline gene, which may be a read error. V and J are TRBV19 and TRBJ2-7; TRBD1 aligns across 8 bases. CDR1 is LNHDA and CDR2 is SQIVND in the germline V gene (reference sequence). There are 9 residues in the CDR3. CDR3 region: CARFRDRRF. The CDR3 coding sequence is TGTGCCAGATTCCGGGACAGGAGGTTC.

The chain has TRBV5-1 and TRBJ2-7; 9 bases agree with TRBD2. Germline CDR1 and CDR2: SGHRS and YFSETQ. The CDR3 consists of 15 residues. V shed 1 base, J shed 2 bases, and the junction held 4 bases outside the gene matches. The DNA of the CDR3 is TGCGCCAGCAGCTTGATGACTAGCGGAACCTACGAGCAGTACTTC. It codes for CASSLMTSGTYEQYF.

V and J are TRBV7-9 and TRBJ1-4; 10 bases map to TRBD1. V trimming: 5 bases; J trimming: 5 bases; junction bases outside the gene matches: 8. Germline values: CDR1 SEHNR, CDR2 FQNEAQ (reference sequence). This CDR3 is 16 amino acids long. CDR3 sequence reads: CASSLTGGAWNEKLFF. The CDR3 DNA reads as TGTGCCAGCAGCCTGACAGGGGGCGCGTGGAATGAAAAACTGTTTTTT.

The chain carries TRBV29-1 and TRBJ1-4, with D possibly being TRBD1 (5 bases). The CDR3 runs to 13 residues. CDR1 SQVTM and CDR2 ANQGSEA come from the germline V gene. Trimming took 5 bases from V and 4 from J, leaving 11 bases between them. The DNA of the CDR3 is TGCAGCGTTCAGGGATCGGGTAATGAAAAACTGTTTTTT. Translating gives CSVQGSGNEKLFF.

This chain links TRBV5-1 with TRBJ1-3, with D hard to call. V lost 4 bases to trimming and J lost 0 bases, with 11 bases between them. From germline, CDR1 is SGHRS and CDR2 YFSETQ. The CDR3 loop spans 15 amino acids. For the CDR3, the DNA is TGCGCCAGCAGCGAGCGGACGGGCTCTGGAAACACCATATATTTT. It yields the protein CASSERTGSGNTIYF.

On this clone itself: Additional DNA sequences in this sample encode the identical CDR3. The rearrangement links TRBV27 to TRBJ2-1; 12 bases are a match to TRBD2. Germline V CDR1 and CDR2: MNHEY, SMNVEV (reference sequence). Losses at the gene ends were 2 bases for V and 1 base for J; bases not matched to a gene: 3. There are 17 residues in the CDR3. In DNA, the CDR3 is TGTGCCAGCAGTTTACGGACTAGCGGGATATCCTACAATGAGCAGTTCTTC. It translates to CASSLRTSGISYNEQFF.

This clone was detected only a few times. The V gene is TRBV2, the J gene TRBJ1-5, with a tentative D call TRBD1 (6 bases). Germline assignment: CDR1 SNHLY and CDR2 FYNNEI. This CDR3 comprises 12 residues. Trimming cost V 6 bases and J 6 bases, with 9 bases left between them. CDR3 in DNA: TGTGCCAGCAGGGACAGCCTTCAGCCCCAGCATTTT. This encodes CASRDSLQPQHF.

This clone was observed once. The V call is TRBV19, the J call TRBJ2-1; 9 bases align to TRBD2. Germline CDR1 is LNHDA and CDR2 is SQIVND (reference sequence). Trimming took 7 bases from V and 2 from J; bases not matched to a gene: 9. The CDR3 loop spans 16 amino acids. As DNA, the CDR3 is TGTGCCAGTACCGCGAGGGGCGGGAGGGCCTACAATGAGCAGTTCTTC. Translation: CASTARGGRAYNEQFF.